The present T cell receptor beta chain was sequenced within a study of blood T cells in healthy people across ages. Donors were systemically healthy Caucasian individuals from Russia aged roughly 6 to 100 years. Peripheral blood samples of roughly 9.9 milliliters were drawn from each donor. No fewer than 7 million PBMCs went into each sample. The second PCR ran roughly 7 to 11 cycles with a sample-barcoded 5' primer and J-beta primers. The template-switch adaptor, which had 12 random nucleotides, put a tag on each cDNA molecule. TCRdb independently ran MiXCR on the 5' RACE reads; one entry per CDR3 protein. This sample has 1.5 million to 2 million distinct CDR3 sequences, with 28% found just once. The clonotype originates from a woman aged 30 to 39 in good health. The specimen was blood.

Here the CDR3 reads CSARDLRDQPQHF. DNA of the CDR3: TGCAGTGCTAGAGATCTAAGGGATCAGCCCCAGCATTTT. The chain couples TRBV20-1 to TRBJ1-5; no clear D. Germline V gene data show CDR1 as DFQATT and CDR2 as SNEGSKA (reference sequence). With 0 bases removed from V and 5 bases from J, the gap between germline ends came to 8 bases. The CDR3 covers 13 residues.